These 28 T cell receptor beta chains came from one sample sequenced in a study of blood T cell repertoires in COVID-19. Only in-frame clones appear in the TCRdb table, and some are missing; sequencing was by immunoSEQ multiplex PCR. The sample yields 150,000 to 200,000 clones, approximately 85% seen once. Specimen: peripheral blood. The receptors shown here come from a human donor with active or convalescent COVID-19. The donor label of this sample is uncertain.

CDR3 amino acids: CASSSQAGPYEQYF. The CDR3 nucleotides are TGTGCCAGCAGCTCACAAGCGGGGCCCTACGAGCAGTACTTC. The chain recombines TRBV7-2 with TRBJ2-7; 7 bases are shared with TRBD2. This CDR3 spans 14 amino acids. With 4 bases clipped from V and 2 bases from J, the junction kept 5 bases outside the gene matches. The germline CDR1 and CDR2 sequences are SGHTA and FQGNSA.

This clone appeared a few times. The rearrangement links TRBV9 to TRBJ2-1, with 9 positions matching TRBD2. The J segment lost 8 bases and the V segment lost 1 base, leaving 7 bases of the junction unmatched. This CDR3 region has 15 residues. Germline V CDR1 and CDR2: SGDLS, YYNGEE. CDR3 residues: CASSVSASGTYEQFF. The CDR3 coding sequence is TGTGCCAGCAGCGTATCGGCTAGCGGGACCTATGAGCAGTTCTTC.

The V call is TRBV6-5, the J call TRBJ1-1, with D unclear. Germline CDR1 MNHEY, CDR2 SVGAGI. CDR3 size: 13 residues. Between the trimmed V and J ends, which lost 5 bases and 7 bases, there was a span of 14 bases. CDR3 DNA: TGTGCCAGCAGTCCCCCTTTTGAGGGTGAAGCTTTCTTT. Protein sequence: CASSPPFEGEAFF.

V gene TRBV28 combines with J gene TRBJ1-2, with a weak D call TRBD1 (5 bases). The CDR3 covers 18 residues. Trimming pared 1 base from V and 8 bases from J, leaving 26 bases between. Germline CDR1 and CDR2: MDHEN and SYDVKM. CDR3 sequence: CASSLLLGPGGAVRGYTF. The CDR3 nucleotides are TGTGCCAGCAGTTTATTGCTGGGGCCGGGGGGAGCGGTGAGAGGCTACACCTTC.

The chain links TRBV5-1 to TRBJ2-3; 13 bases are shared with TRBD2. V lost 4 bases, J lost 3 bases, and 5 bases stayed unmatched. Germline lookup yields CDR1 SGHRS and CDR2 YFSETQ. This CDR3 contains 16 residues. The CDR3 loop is CASSIRTSGRTDTQYF. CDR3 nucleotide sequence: TGCGCCAGCAGCATAAGGACTAGCGGGAGAACAGATACGCAGTATTTT.

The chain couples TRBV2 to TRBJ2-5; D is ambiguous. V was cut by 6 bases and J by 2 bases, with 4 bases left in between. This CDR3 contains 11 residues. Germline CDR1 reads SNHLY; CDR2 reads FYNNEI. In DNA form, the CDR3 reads TGTGCCAGCAGCTTTCAAGAGACCCAGTACTTC. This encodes CASSFQETQYF.

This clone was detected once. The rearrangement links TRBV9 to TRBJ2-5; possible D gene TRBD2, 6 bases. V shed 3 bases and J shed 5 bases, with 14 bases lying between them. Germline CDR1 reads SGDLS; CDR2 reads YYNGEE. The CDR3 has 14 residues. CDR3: CASSDPRGGETQYF. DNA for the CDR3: TGTGCCAGCAGCGACCCGCGGGGTGGGGAGACCCAGTACTTC. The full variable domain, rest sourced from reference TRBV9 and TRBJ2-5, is DSGVTQTPKHLITATGQRVTLRCSPRSGDLSVYWYQQSLDQGLQFLIQYYNGEERAKGNILERFSAQQFPDLHSELNLSSLELGDSALYFCASSDPRGGETQYFGPGTRLLVL.

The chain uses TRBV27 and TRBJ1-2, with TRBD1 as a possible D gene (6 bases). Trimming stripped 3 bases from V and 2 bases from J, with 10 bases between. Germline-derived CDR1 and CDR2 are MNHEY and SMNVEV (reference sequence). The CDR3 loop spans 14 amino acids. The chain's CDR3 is CASSFRGGNYGYTF. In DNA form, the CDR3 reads TGTGCCAGCAGTTTCAGGGGTGGAAACTATGGCTACACCTTC.

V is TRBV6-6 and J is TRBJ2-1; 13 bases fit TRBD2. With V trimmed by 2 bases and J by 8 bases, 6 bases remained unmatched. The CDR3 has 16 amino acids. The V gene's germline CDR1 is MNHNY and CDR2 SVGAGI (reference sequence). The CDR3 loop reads CASSYPGTSGVYEQFF. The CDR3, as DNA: TGTGCCAGCAGTTACCCCGGGACTAGCGGGGTATATGAGCAGTTCTTC.

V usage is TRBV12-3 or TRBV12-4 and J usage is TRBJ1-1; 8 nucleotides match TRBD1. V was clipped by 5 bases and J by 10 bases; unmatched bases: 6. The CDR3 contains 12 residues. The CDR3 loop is CASSPDRARAFF. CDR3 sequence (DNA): TGTGCCAGCAGTCCGGACAGGGCGAGAGCTTTCTTT.

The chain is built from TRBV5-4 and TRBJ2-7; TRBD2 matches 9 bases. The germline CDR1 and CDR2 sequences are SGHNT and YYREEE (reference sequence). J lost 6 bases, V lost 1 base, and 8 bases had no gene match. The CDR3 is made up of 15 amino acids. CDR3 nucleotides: TGTGCCAGCAGCTTGCTAGCGGGAAAACGATCCGAGCAGTACTTC. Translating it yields CASSLLAGKRSEQYF.

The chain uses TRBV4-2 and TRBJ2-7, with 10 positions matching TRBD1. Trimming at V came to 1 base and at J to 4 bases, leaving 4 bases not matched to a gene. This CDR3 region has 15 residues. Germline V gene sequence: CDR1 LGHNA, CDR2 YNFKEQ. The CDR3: CASSQGGQGPYEQYF. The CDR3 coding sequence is TGTGCCAGCAGCCAAGGGGGACAGGGGCCTTACGAGCAGTACTTC.

The CDR3 region is CASSPQGAGLPQHF. The CDR3 DNA is TGTGCCAGCTCACCACAAGGGGCAGGGCTGCCCCAGCATTTT. The J gene is TRBJ1-5, the V gene TRBV18, with D maybe TRBD1 (5 bases). CDR3 length: 14 amino acids. Germline assignment: CDR1 KGHSH and CDR2 LQKENI. Trimming took 1 base from V and 9 from J, leaving 13 bases between them.

CDR3 coding DNA: TGTGCCAGCAGCTTGGCCCGCCATAGGGGGGGCGGAAATGGCTACACCTTC. Residues: CASSLARHRGGGNGYTF. V usage is TRBV5-6 and J usage is TRBJ1-2; maybe TRBD1 (6 bases). The CDR3 consists of 17 residues. With 0 bases removed from V and 6 bases from J, the gap between germline ends came to 21 bases. Germline V lookup: CDR1 SGHDT, CDR2 YYEEEE.

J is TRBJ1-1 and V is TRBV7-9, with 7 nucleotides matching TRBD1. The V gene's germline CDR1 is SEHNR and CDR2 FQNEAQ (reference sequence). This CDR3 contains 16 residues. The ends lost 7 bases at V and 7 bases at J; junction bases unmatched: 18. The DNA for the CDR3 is TGTGCCAGCACCCAATCCGCCGGGACAGCCGCCCTTGAAGCTTTCTTT. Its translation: CASTQSAGTAALEAFF.

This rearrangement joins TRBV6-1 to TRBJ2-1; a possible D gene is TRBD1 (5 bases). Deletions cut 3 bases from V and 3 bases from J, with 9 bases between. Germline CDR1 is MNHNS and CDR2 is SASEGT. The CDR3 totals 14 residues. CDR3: CASSEGRDYNEQFF. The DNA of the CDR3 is TGTGCCAGCAGTGAGGGCAGGGACTACAATGAGCAGTTCTTC.

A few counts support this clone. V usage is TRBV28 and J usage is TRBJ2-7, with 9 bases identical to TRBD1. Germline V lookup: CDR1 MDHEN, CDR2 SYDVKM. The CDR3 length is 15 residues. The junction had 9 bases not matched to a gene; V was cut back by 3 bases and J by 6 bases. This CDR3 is CASSLTTQGAGEQYF. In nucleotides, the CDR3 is TGTGCCAGCAGTTTGACAACACAGGGGGCAGGCGAGCAGTACTTC.

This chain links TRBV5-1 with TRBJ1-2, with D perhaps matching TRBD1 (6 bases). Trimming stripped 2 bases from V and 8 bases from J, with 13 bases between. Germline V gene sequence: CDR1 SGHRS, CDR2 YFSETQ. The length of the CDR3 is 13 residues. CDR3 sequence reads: CASSFSGDHGYTF. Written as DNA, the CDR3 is TGCGCCAGCAGCTTTTCAGGGGACCACGGCTACACCTTC.

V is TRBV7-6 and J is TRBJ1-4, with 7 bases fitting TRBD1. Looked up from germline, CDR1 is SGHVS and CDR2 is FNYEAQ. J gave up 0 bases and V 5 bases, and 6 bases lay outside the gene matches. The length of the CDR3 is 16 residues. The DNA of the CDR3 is TGTGCCAGCAGCGGGACAGCAACTGCAACTAATGAAAAACTGTTTTTT. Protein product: CASSGTATATNEKLFF. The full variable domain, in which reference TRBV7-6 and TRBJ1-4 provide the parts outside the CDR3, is GAGVSQSPRYKVTKRGQDVALRCDPISGHVSLYWYRQALGQGPEFLTYFNYEAQQDKSGLPNDRFSAERPEGSISTLTIQRTEQRDSAMYRCASSGTATATNEKLFFGSGTQLSVL.

The CDR3 sequence: CATSDGTGDYEQYF. DNA of the CDR3: TGTGCCACCAGTGACGGGACAGGGGACTACGAGCAGTACTTC. The chain joins TRBV24-1 to TRBJ2-7; 10 bases fit TRBD1. Germline V CDR1 and CDR2: KGHDR, SFDVKD. V shed 4 bases, J shed 3 bases, and the junction held 2 bases outside the gene matches. This CDR3 is built from 14 residues.

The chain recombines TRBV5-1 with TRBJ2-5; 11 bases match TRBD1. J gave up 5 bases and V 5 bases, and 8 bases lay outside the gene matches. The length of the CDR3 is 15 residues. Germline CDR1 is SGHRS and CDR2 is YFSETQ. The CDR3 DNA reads TGCGCCAGCAGTCCTGGGACAGGGGGAGGGGAGACCCAGTACTTC. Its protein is CASSPGTGGGETQYF.

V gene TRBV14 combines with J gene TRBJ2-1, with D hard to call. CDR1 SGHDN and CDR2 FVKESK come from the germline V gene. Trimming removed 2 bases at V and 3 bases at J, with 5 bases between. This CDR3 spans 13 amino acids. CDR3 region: CASSQSHYNEQFF. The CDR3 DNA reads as TGTGCCAGCAGCCAATCACACTACAATGAGCAGTTCTTC.

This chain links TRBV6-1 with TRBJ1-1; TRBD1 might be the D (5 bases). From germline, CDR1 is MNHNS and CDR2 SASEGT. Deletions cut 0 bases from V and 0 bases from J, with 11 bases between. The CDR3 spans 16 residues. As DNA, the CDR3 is TGTGCCAGCAGTGAAGCGCTTGCAGGGCTGAACACTGAAGCTTTCTTT. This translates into CASSEALAGLNTEAFF.

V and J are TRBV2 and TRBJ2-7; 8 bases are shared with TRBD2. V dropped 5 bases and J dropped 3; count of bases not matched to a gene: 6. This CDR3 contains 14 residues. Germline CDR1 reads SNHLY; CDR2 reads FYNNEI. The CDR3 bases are TGTGCCAGCAGTCCGGGAGGGCTCGTCTACGAGCAGTACTTC. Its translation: CASSPGGLVYEQYF. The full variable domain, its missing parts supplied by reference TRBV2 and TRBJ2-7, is EPEVTQTPSHQVTQMGQEVILRCVPISNHLYFYWYRQILGQKVEFLVSFYNNEISEKSEIFDDQFSVERPDGSNFTLKIRSTKLEDSAMYFCASSPGGLVYEQYFGPGTRLTVT.

The CDR3 DNA reads TGTGCCAGCAGTGCTGGGCAGACCTATGGCTACACCTTC. It specifies CASSAGQTYGYTF. The genes are TRBV2 and TRBJ1-2; D ambiguous. The CDR3 is 13 residues long. Germline CDR1 SNHLY, CDR2 FYNNEI. The V end lost 4 bases, the J end lost 4 bases, and 10 bases lay between the germline ends.

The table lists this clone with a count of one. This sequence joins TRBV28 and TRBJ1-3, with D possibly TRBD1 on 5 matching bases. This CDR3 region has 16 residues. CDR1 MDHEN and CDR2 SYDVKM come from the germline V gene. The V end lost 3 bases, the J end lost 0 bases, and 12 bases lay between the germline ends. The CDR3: CASSLLDSNSGNTIYF. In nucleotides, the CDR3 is TGTGCCAGCAGTTTGCTAGACAGCAACTCTGGAAACACCATATATTTT.

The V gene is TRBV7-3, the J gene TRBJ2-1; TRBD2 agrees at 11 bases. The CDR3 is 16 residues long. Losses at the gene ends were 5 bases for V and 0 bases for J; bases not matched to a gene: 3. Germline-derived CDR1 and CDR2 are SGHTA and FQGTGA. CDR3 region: CASSATSGSSYNEQFF. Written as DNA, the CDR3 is TGTGCCAGCAGCGCAACTAGCGGGAGCTCCTACAATGAGCAGTTCTTC.

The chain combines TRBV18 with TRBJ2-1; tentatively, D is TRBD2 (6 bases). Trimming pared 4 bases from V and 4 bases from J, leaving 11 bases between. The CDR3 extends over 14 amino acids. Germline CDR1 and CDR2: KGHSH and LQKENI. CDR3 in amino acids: CASSRRGGYNEQFF. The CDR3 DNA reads TGTGCCAGCTCACGGAGGGGTGGTTACAATGAGCAGTTCTTC.